This is a list of T cell receptor beta chains from one sample in a study of cytomegalovirus exposure and HLA in healthy donors. The data were produced by immunoSEQ multiplex PCR, yet TCRdb's version contains in-frame clones alone and is incomplete. The sample records 110,000 to 150,000 clones, around 70% being singletons. The sample taken for sequencing was PBMCs. These receptors were obtained from a woman in her twenties or thirties in good health and CMV-seronegative. Both conserved end residues are part of each CDR3.

cdr3_length v_call cdr3_aa
16 TRBV10-3 CAISESIVQGAYGYTF
17 TRBV29-1 CSAPLAGDSRVDNEQFF
14 TRBV6-1 CASSPRTGKTEAFF
15 TRBV21-1 CASSNRRRVYQPQHF
14 TRBV6-6 CATQLGGIQETQYF
16 TRBV30 CAWATGGTSGSDTQYF
13 TRBV5-1 CASSLSPQETQYF
14 TRBV27 CASSRGASGGEQFF
12 TRBV28 CASSSLLGGAFF
15 TRBV6-5 CASSPGGTFWNEQFF
13 TRBV7-2 CASSLGSGAKLFF
14 TRBV9 CASSAHGGNQPQHF
15 TRBV30 CAWTRDSRRVAEAFF
13 TRBV6-1 CASSQGAGNTIYF
15 TRBV5-1 CASSFGTPNTGELFF
15 TRBV7-3 CASSLEGWRNSPLHF
14 TRBV5-1 CASSWDRVTGELFF
11 TRBV5-1 CASSGGVEQFF
14 TRBV4-2 CASSHQREDNEQFF